This T cell receptor beta chain was identified in a study of blood T cell repertoires in COVID-19. About the research overall: Samples representing acute and convalescent COVID-19 were sourced from the United States, Italy and Spain. PBMCs, B-cell-depleted T cells, or T cells were the source of the cDNA or gDNA that made up the material.

In the authors' methods: Estimates of nucleated cell counts were drawn from the amplification of reference gene primers. Assay: immunoSEQ multiplex PCR; the TCRdb copy retains only in-frame clones and omits some. V, J and clone size reflect that table, while D and trimming were determined from the DNA. The data show 150,000 to 200,000 clones, with over 80% seen just once and roughly 5% held by the top ten. This CDR3 has 15 amino acids. Germline assignment: CDR1 GTSNPN and CDR2 SVGIG (reference sequence). Trimming cost V 2 bases and J 4 bases, with 17 bases left between them. The clonotype originates from a woman aged 25 to 45 with acute or convalescent COVID-19. The sequencing sample was made of peripheral blood. This rearrangement joins TRBV30 to TRBJ1-2, with D possibly being TRBD1 (6 bases). The CDR3 DNA is TGTGCCTGGAGTCTAAACAGGGTTGGGAGCTATGGCTACACCTTC. It translates to CAWSLNRVGSYGYTF.